Here is one T cell receptor (beta chain) with its context. Its antigen is as yet unknown. The entry originates in a study of identical twins. TCRdb re-analysed the 5' RACE reads in MiXCR, keeping a single row per CDR3 protein. The data contain around 1.7 million distinct CDR3 sequences, under 35% of them singletons. Between the trimmed V and J ends, which lost 4 bases and 6 bases, there was a span of 13 bases. The CDR3 is made up of 14 amino acids. From germline, CDR1 is MDHEN and CDR2 SYDVKM. Study-level findings and limits: With beta out-of-frame sequences, excess sharing by twins was weaker. Partial confounding of zero-insertion analyses by invariant MAIT and iNKT cells was possible. High-abundance cord blood beta clonotypes had fewer insertions; memory repertoires showed none.

The chain links TRBV28 to TRBJ1-5, with TRBD1 as a possible D gene (5 bases). The clonotype originates from a newborn girl in good health. The source material was cord blood. CDR3 sequence: CASSSTYGGQPQHF. CDR3 nucleotide sequence: TGTGCCAGCAGTTCTACGTATGGGGGTCAGCCCCAGCATTTT.